Detailed here is one T cell receptor beta chain. No antigen is known for it. The data derive from a study of CD8+CD57+ T cells in acquired aplastic anemia. Patients sequenced had flow cytometry evidence of CD8+CD57+ cell expansion. Study outcomes and limitations: Overlapping CD8+ CDR3 repertoires of patients and controls contained under 35 shared sequences.

CDR1 and CDR2 from the germline V gene are SGHRS and YFSETQ. V was clipped by 4 bases and J by 6 bases; unmatched bases: 6. CDR3 length equals 14 residues. TCR beta VDJ and CDR3 profiles were obtained from a genomic DNA template. TCRdb reprocessed the reads with MiXCR, giving one entry per CDR3 protein. The data hold approximately 80,000 distinct CDR3 sequences, with around 70% observed a single time. This chain uses TRBV5-1 with TRBJ2-2; 7 bases are shared with TRBD1. This sequence originates from a human donor with aplastic anemia. Specimen: sorted CD4+, CD8+, or CD8+CD57+ T cells (not recorded which) from PBMCs. CDR3 loop: CASSQDRVSGELFF. The CDR3 DNA is TGCGCCAGCAGCCAAGACAGGGTCTCCGGGGAGCTGTTTTTT.